The 2 T cell receptor beta chains below come from one sample, sequenced in a study of shared clonotypes between healthy human individuals. Assay used: immunoSEQ multiplex PCR; TCRdb lists only in-frame clones, some missing. The sample comprises some 2,100,000 clones, 85% to 95% of which are singletons, and under 2% rests with the top ten. Selected positively for CCR7 and CD45RO-negative, naive CD8 cells excluded terminally differentiated effector memory CD45RA+ cells. Specimen: naive CD8+ T cells from PBMCs. These receptors were collected from a man aged 18 to 29 in good health. Some clones in this sample may be carry-over from other donors' samples.

The rearrangement joins TRBV5-1 to TRBJ1-2; tentative D call: TRBD1 (6 bases). This CDR3 spans 14 amino acids. Looked up from germline, CDR1 is SGHRS and CDR2 is YFSETQ. V lost 3 bases, J lost 8 bases, and 17 bases lay in between. The CDR3 reads CASSWDAEGEGYTF. CDR3 bases: TGCGCCAGCAGCTGGGACGCCGAGGGGGAAGGCTACACCTTC.

The rearrangement uses TRBV6-1 and TRBJ1-5; D is perhaps TRBD1 (5 bases). This CDR3 contains 15 residues. The V gene lost 2 bases and the J gene lost 4 bases, with 12 bases spanning the gap. Per the germline V gene, CDR1 is MNHNS and CDR2 is SASEGT. The CDR3 spells CASSEMAGRNQPQHF. The CDR3 DNA is TGTGCCAGCAGTGAAATGGCAGGGAGGAATCAGCCCCAGCATTTT.